In its sample, the clone carrying this TCR beta chain was seen a few times. Extraction of total RNA produced a minimum of 5 micrograms from each sample. The data were taken from a study of blood T cells in healthy people across ages. For the second PCR, which ran for 7 to 11 cycles, a sample-barcoded 5' primer and a J-beta primer mix were used. TCRdb reanalysed the 5' RACE reads using MiXCR and keeps one entry per CDR3 protein. There are around 1,900,000 distinct CDR3 sequences in the sample; approximately 39% occur only once, and roughly 24% lies in the top ten. Material: blood. This sequence was found in a human donor in good health.

The CDR3 nucleotides read TGTGCCAGCAGCTTATCAGCTGGGGAGGAAAAACTGTTTTTT. It is translated as CASSLSAGEEKLFF. The rearrangement links TRBV7-2 to TRBJ1-4, with no clear D. The ends were cut back, 2 bases at V and 8 bases at J, with 12 bases in the middle. This CDR3 region has 14 residues. In germline, CDR1 is SGHTA, CDR2 FQGNSA.